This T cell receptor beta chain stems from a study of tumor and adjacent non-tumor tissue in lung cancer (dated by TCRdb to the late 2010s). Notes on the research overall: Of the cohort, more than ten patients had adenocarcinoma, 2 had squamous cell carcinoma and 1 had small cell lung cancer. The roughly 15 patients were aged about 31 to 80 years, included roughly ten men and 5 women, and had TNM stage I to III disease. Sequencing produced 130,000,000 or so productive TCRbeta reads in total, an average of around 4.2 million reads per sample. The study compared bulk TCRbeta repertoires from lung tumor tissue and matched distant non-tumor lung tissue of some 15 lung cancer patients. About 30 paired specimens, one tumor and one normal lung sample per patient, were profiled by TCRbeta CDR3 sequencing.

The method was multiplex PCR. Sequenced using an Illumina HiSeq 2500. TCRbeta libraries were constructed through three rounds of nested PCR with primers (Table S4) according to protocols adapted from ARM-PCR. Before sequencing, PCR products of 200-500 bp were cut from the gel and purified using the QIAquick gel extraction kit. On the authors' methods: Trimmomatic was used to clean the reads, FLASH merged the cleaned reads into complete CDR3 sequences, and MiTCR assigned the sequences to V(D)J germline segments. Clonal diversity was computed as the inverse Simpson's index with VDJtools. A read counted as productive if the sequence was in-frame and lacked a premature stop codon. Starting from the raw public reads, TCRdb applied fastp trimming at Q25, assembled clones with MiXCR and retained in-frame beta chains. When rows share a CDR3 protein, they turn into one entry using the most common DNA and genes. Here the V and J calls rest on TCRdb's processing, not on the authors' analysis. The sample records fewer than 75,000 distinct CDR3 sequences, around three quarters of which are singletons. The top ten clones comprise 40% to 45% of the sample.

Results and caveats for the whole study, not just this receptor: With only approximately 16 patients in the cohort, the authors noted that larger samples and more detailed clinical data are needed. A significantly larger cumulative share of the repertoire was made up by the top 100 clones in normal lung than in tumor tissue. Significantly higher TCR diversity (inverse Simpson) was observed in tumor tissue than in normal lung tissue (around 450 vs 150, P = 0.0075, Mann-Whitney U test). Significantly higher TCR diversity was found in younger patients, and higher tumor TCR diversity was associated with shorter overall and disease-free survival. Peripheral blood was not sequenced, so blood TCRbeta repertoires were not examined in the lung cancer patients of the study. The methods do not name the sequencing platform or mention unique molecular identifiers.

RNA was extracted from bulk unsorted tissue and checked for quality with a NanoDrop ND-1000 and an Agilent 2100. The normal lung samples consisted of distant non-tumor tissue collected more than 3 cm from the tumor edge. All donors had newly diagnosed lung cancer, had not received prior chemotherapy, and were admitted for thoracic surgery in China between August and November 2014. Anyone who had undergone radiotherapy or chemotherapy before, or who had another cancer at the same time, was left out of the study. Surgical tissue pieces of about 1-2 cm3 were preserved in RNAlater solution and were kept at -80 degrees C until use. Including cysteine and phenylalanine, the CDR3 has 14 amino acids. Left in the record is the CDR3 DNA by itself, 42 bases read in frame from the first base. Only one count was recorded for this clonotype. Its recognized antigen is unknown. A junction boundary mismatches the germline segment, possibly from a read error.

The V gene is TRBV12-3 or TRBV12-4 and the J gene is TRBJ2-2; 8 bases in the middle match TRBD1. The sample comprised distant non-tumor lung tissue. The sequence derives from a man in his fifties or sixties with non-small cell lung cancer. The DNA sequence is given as TGTGCCGGCAGTTACAGGGGGATTGAGGGGAAGCTGTTTTTT. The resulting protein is CAGSYRGIEGKLFF.